This T cell receptor beta chain was identified in a study of shared clonotypes between healthy human individuals. V shed 0 bases and J shed 10 bases, with 12 bases lying between them. CDR1 is MNHEY, CDR2 SVGAGI, per germline. There are 13 residues in the CDR3. Profiled with immunoSEQ multiplex PCR; TCRdb holds only in-frame clones, not every one. The table has roughly 2.5 million clones, over 85% seen once. The TCR originated in a man between 18 and 29 years old in good health. Sequenced material: naive CD4+ T cells sorted from blood. As to subset: CD45RA+ positively selected. The chain combines TRBV6-5 with TRBJ1-1; D not resolved. The CDR3 DNA sequence: TGTGCCAGCAGTTACTCAAGGGATGCGGGAGCTTTCTTT. As protein: CASSYSRDAGAFF.